The next 3 T cell receptor beta chains were all read from a single sample in a study of cytomegalovirus exposure and HLA in healthy donors. TCRdb's copy holds only in-frame clones and misses some; the assay was immunoSEQ multiplex PCR. The sample lists roughly 150,000 clones, about 94% seen once, with roughly 1.9% in the top ten. What was sequenced was PBMCs. Receptors originate from a young man in good health and CMV-seropositive.

This chain joins TRBV6-6 and TRBJ2-7; 7 positions agree with TRBD1. Germline V gene data show CDR1 as MNHNY and CDR2 as SVGAGI (reference sequence). This CDR3 contains 14 residues. V lost 6 bases, J lost 0 bases, and 5 bases stayed unmatched. CDR3: CASSKGTVSYEQYF. CDR3 nucleotide sequence: TGTGCCAGCAGCAAGGGGACAGTCTCCTACGAGCAGTACTTC.

In this sample, this clone turned up once. This chain connects TRBV28 to TRBJ2-1, with TRBD1 matching over 11 bases. J lost 8 bases, V lost 1 base, and 7 bases had no gene match. The CDR3 is 16 residues long. The germline V gene encodes CDR1 MDHEN and CDR2 SYDVKM. CDR3 nucleotide sequence: TGTGCCAGCAGTTTATTCCCGGGACAGGGGGTGGATGAGCAGTTCTTC. Translated: CASSLFPGQGVDEQFF.

This clone was observed a single time. CDR3 nucleotides: TGTGCCAGCAGCTTGGACAGCAGCACAGATACGCAGTATTTT. As protein: CASSLDSSTDTQYF. The rearrangement joins TRBV7-2 to TRBJ2-3; a possible D gene is TRBD1 (6 bases). The CDR3 spans 14 residues. V lost 3 bases, J lost 0 bases, and 7 bases lay in between. Germline V gene lookup returns CDR1 SGHTA and CDR2 FQGNSA.